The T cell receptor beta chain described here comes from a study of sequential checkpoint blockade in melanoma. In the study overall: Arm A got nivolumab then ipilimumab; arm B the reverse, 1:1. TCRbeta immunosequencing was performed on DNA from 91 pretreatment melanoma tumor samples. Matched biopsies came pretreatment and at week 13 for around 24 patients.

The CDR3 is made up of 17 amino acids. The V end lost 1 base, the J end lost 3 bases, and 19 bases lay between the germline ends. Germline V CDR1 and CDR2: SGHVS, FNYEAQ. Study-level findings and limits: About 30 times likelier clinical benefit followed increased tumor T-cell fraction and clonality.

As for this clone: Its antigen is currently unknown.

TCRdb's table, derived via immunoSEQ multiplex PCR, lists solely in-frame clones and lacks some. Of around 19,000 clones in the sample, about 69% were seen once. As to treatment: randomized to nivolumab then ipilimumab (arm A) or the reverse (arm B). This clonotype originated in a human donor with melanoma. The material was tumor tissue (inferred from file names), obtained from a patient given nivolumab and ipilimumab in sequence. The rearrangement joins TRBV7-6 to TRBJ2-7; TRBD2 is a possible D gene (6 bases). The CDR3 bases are TGTGCCAGCAGCTTAGACGTCGGTGGAGGGATGCGCTACGAGCAGTACTTC. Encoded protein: CASSLDVGGGMRYEQYF.